The next 14 T cell receptor beta chains were all read from a single sample in a study of blood T cell repertoires in COVID-19. TCRdb's table, derived via immunoSEQ multiplex PCR, lists solely in-frame clones and lacks some. The repertoire holds about 100,000 clones, with 90% to 95% as singletons. The sample was peripheral blood. The source of these receptors is a man aged 55-75 years with acute or convalescent COVID-19.

V usage is TRBV2 and J usage is TRBJ2-1; tentatively, D is TRBD2 (6 bases). Looked up from germline, CDR1 is SNHLY and CDR2 is FYNNEI. The V end was cut by 7 bases, the J end by 0 bases, with 16 bases between. The CDR3 loop spans 16 amino acids. DNA for the CDR3: TGTGCCAGCACCCTAGTAGCGGTCTCCTCCTACAATGAGCAGTTCTTC. Its protein product is CASTLVAVSSYNEQFF.

This clone was counted a single time. The J gene is TRBJ2-2, the V gene TRBV5-1, with D tentatively TRBD2 (5 bases). Trimming removed 4 bases from V and 4 bases from J, with 14 bases in between. The CDR3 extends over 15 amino acids. Per germline, CDR1 SGHRS and CDR2 YFSETQ. CDR3 amino acids: CASSPGSGSTGELFF. Here the CDR3 DNA reads TGCGCCAGCAGCCCGGGCAGTGGGAGCACCGGGGAGCTGTTTTTT.

This chain links TRBV5-5 with TRBJ2-2, with D unclear. V was clipped by 3 bases and J by 3 bases, with 3 bases between them. Looked up from germline, CDR1 is SGHKS and CDR2 is YYEKEE (reference sequence). This CDR3 comprises 12 residues. CDR3 sequence reads: CASSSYTGELFF. The CDR3 nucleotides are TGTGCCAGCAGCTCCTACACCGGGGAGCTGTTTTTT.

The gene calls are TRBV15 and TRBJ2-7; 15 bases are shared with TRBD2. V was pared by 2 bases and J by 1 base, with 6 bases of the junction left unmatched. Per germline, CDR1 LNHNV and CDR2 YYDKDF (reference sequence). The CDR3 is made up of 18 amino acids. The DNA of the CDR3 is TGTGCCACCAGCAGAAAGGGACTAGCGGGAGGTTGGTCCTACGAGCAGTACTTC. Protein sequence: CATSRKGLAGGWSYEQYF.

This chain connects TRBV2 to TRBJ1-1, with no clear D. V lost 4 bases, J lost 7 bases, and 10 bases lay in between. The CDR3 consists of 12 residues. From germline, CDR1 is SNHLY and CDR2 FYNNEI. The CDR3 DNA is TGTGCCAGCAGTGTAATACGAGGTGAAGCTTTCTTT. Residues: CASSVIRGEAFF. The full variable domain, in which reference TRBV2 and TRBJ1-1 provide the parts outside the CDR3, is EPEVTQTPSHQVTQMGQEVILRCVPISNHLYFYWYRQILGQKVEFLVSFYNNEISEKSEIFDDQFSVERPDGSNFTLKIRSTKLEDSAMYFCASSVIRGEAFFGQGTRLTVV.

The chain employs TRBV5-1 and TRBJ1-4, with 8 bases fitting TRBD1. V shed 7 bases, J shed 2 bases, and the junction held 13 bases outside the gene matches. Germline V gives CDR1 SGHRS, CDR2 YFSETQ. This CDR3 contains 17 residues. In DNA, the CDR3 is TGCGCCAGCGCTGTAGGGGGCAGGGGGCCTACTAATGAAAAACTGTTTTTT. It yields the protein CASAVGGRGPTNEKLFF.

The chain recombines TRBV15 with TRBJ2-2; D is possibly TRBD2 (6 bases). Trimming cost V 1 base and J 6 bases, with 15 bases left between them. This CDR3 has 16 residues. In germline, CDR1 is LNHNV, CDR2 YYDKDF (reference sequence). The CDR3 reads CATSRVGGNRAGELFF. The CDR3 coding sequence is TGTGCCACCAGCAGAGTAGGCGGGAATCGGGCCGGGGAGCTGTTTTTT.

The chain has TRBV29-1 and TRBJ1-1, with D maybe TRBD1 (5 bases). Germline assignment: CDR1 SQVTM and CDR2 ANQGSEA. Trimming stripped 4 bases from V and 1 base from J, with 19 bases between. The CDR3 covers 16 residues. The CDR3 bases are TGCAGCGTTGCAGGGCAGGCCGCAGTGGCGAACACTGAAGCTTTCTTT. Translated, it gives CSVAGQAAVANTEAFF.

The chain has TRBV4-2 and TRBJ2-7; D might be TRBD1 (6 bases). The CDR3 is made up of 14 amino acids. The V gene lost 4 bases and the J gene lost 2 bases, with 12 bases spanning the gap. The germline gives CDR1 LGHNA, CDR2 YNFKEQ. CDR3 nucleotide sequence: TGTGCCAGCAGCCCGGGACAAGCTACCTACGAGCAGTACTTC. It is translated as CASSPGQATYEQYF.

This clone was seen only once. The J gene is TRBJ2-3, the V gene TRBV5-4, with D possibly matching TRBD2 (5 bases). V lost 4 bases to trimming and J lost 4 bases, with 13 bases between them. Germline values: CDR1 SGHNT, CDR2 YYREEE (reference sequence). This CDR3 has 14 residues. The CDR3: CASSHGKGADTQYF. CDR3 DNA sequence: TGTGCCAGCAGCCACGGGAAGGGAGCAGATACGCAGTATTTT.

Note on this clone: The identical CDR3 is also encoded by other nucleotide sequences in the sample. V is TRBV5-1 and J is TRBJ1-4; D ambiguous. Germline V lookup: CDR1 SGHRS, CDR2 YFSETQ. There are 12 residues in the CDR3. V lost 2 bases to trimming and J lost 8 bases, with 7 bases between them. This chain's CDR3 is CASSLDGEKLFF. The CDR3 DNA reads as TGCGCCAGCAGCTTAGACGGGGAAAAACTGTTTTTT.

CDR3: CASSSLDTQYF. In nucleotides, the CDR3 is TGTGCCAGCTCCTCCCTAGATACGCAGTATTTT. The V gene is TRBV18, the J gene TRBJ2-3; unclear D gene. CDR1 is KGHSH and CDR2 is LQKENI in the germline V gene. The CDR3 covers 11 residues. V dropped 6 bases and J dropped 5 bases, with 6 bases sitting between them.

The chain is built from TRBV19 and TRBJ2-7; 7 bases are shared with TRBD1. The V gene's germline CDR1 is LNHDA and CDR2 SQIVND (reference sequence). This CDR3 spans 13 amino acids. Trimming at V came to 0 bases and at J to 7 bases, leaving 3 bases not matched to a gene. The CDR3 protein is CASSIDAGGEQYV. CDR3 nucleotide sequence: TGTGCCAGTAGTATAGATGCAGGGGGAGAGCAGTACGTC.

This clone was counted a single time. The chain couples TRBV5-1 to TRBJ2-1, with D tentatively TRBD1 (6 bases). The V end was cut by 5 bases, the J end by 5 bases, with 14 bases between. This CDR3 region has 14 residues. The germline gives CDR1 SGHRS, CDR2 YFSETQ. CDR3 DNA sequence: TGCGCCAGCAGGCGAGGGGGTGAAGACAATGAGCAGTTCTTC. Its protein product is CASRRGGEDNEQFF.